The next 18 T cell receptor beta chains were all read from a single sample in a study of CD8+ T cells in alopecia areata. The sample's treatment: oral pan-JAK inhibitor, 5-10 mg twice daily. After isolation, RNA underwent reverse transcription to generate cDNA as the sequencing template. The method was immunoSEQ multiplex PCR; TCRdb's version includes in-frame clones alone and lacks a portion of them. The sample consists of 150,000 to 200,000 clones, approximately 56% of them appearing once. The material sequenced was CD4+ T cells sorted from blood, taken at week 4, from a patient treated with tofacitinib. The receptors stem from a human donor with alopecia areata.

This chain links TRBV9 with TRBJ2-5; weak D call: TRBD1 (5 bases). Trimming shortened V by 8 bases and J by 1 base, and 15 bases separated the two germline ends. The CDR3 spans 14 residues. CDR1 SGDLS and CDR2 YYNGEE come from the germline V gene. As DNA, the CDR3 is TGTGCCAGTTCTCTAGGACACAGCCAAGAGACCCAGTACTTC. It codes for CASSLGHSQETQYF.

The CDR3 region is CASRGGIKEKLFF. CDR3 DNA: TGTGCCAGCAGGGGAGGAATTAAAGAAAAACTGTTTTTT. The chain employs TRBV2 and TRBJ1-4, with no clear D. The CDR3 has 13 residues. Germline V CDR1 and CDR2: SNHLY, FYNNEI. The V end was cut by 6 bases, the J end by 8 bases, with 13 bases between.

V is TRBV30 and J is TRBJ1-2; 7 bases agree with TRBD1. The CDR3 is 15 amino acids. The V segment lost 2 bases and the J segment 1 base; nucleotides outside the gene matches: 7. Germline values: CDR1 GTSNPN, CDR2 SVGIG (reference sequence). The CDR3 bases are TGTGCCTGGAGTAGGGGACAGAGCCGTAACTATGGCTACACCTTC. Encoded protein: CAWSRGQSRNYGYTF.

The chain carries TRBV30 and TRBJ1-2, with 8 bases aligning to TRBD1. Germline V gene data show CDR1 as GTSNPN and CDR2 as SVGIG (reference sequence). The CDR3 is made up of 17 amino acids. The V segment lost 0 bases and the J segment 5 bases; nucleotides outside the gene matches: 14. The CDR3 loop is CAWSVPRQGLGWYGYTF. CDR3 in DNA: TGTGCCTGGAGTGTACCCAGACAGGGGTTGGGATGGTATGGCTACACCTTC.

The chain has TRBV29-1 and TRBJ2-2; D not certain. The CDR3 extends over 13 amino acids. Germline CDR1 SQVTM, CDR2 ANQGSEA. Trimming removed 2 bases from V and 3 bases from J, with 7 bases in between. Here the CDR3 reads CSVELFYTGELFF. The CDR3 nucleotides read TGCAGCGTTGAACTCTTTTACACCGGGGAGCTGTTTTTT.

This clone appeared once. The chain is built from TRBV29-1 and TRBJ2-3; D gene uncertain. With 4 bases removed from V and 0 bases from J, the gap between germline ends came to 11 bases. This CDR3 contains 14 residues. Germline CDR1 SQVTM, CDR2 ANQGSEA. CDR3 residues: CSVGFSASTDTQYF. The CDR3 nucleotides read TGCAGCGTTGGGTTTTCAGCAAGCACAGATACGCAGTATTTT.

This rearrangement joins TRBV29-1 to TRBJ2-6, with D hard to call. Trimming removed 1 base from V and 4 bases from J, with 5 bases in between. This CDR3 is built from 13 residues. Looked up from germline, CDR1 is SQVTM and CDR2 is ANQGSEA. The CDR3 DNA follows: TGCAGCGTTGAAGTATTAGGGGCCAACGTCCTGACTTTC. This encodes CSVEVLGANVLTF.

In its sample, this clone was seen a few times. The J gene is TRBJ2-4, the V gene TRBV5-6; 7 nucleotides align to TRBD1. Trimming removed 4 bases from V and 5 bases from J; junction bases left unmatched: 12. The CDR3 has 16 amino acids. Per germline, CDR1 SGHDT and CDR2 YYEEEE. This chain's CDR3 is CASSRVTGYLENIQYF. DNA of the CDR3: TGTGCCAGCAGCCGCGTGACAGGGTATTTAGAAAACATTCAGTACTTC.

This clone appeared a few times. The chain links TRBV18 to TRBJ1-1; D gene uncertain. Germline CDR1 and CDR2: KGHSH and LQKENI. V was cut by 5 bases and J by 0 bases, with 4 bases left in between. CDR3 length: 12 amino acids. The CDR3 DNA follows: TGTGCCAGCTCAGACATGAACACTGAAGCTTTCTTT. Translation: CASSDMNTEAFF. The full variable domain, in which reference TRBV18 and TRBJ1-1 provide the parts outside the CDR3, is NAGVMQNPRHLVRRRGQEARLRCSPMKGHSHVYWYRQLPEEGLKFMVYLQKENIIDESGMPKERFSAEFPKEGPSILRIQQVVRGDSAAYFCASSDMNTEAFFGQGTRLTVV.

This clone was detected only a few times. The gene calls are TRBV30 and TRBJ2-1, with 10 bases lining up with TRBD1. The germline V gene has CDR1 GTSNPN and CDR2 SVGIG (reference sequence). J was trimmed by 8 bases and V by 1 base; bases with no gene match: 5. The CDR3 consists of 14 residues. CDR3 nucleotide sequence: TGTGCCTGGAGTGGGACAGGGGGACTCGATGAGCAGTTCTTC. Translating gives CAWSGTGGLDEQFF.

This clone was counted only a few times. This rearrangement joins TRBV10-3 to TRBJ1-1; TRBD1 matches 12 bases. This CDR3 comprises 13 residues. With V trimmed by 11 bases and J by 7 bases, 8 bases remained unmatched. The germline gives CDR1 ENHRY, CDR2 SYGVKD. CDR3 sequence: CAAGTGGAGEAFF. For the CDR3, the DNA is TGTGCCGCGGGGACAGGGGGCGCGGGTGAAGCTTTCTTT.

The chain uses TRBV5-4 and TRBJ2-5; D is perhaps TRBD1 (8 bases). Germline V gene data show CDR1 as SGHNT and CDR2 as YYREEE (reference sequence). This CDR3 is 17 amino acids long. Trimming pared 3 bases from V and 3 bases from J, leaving 21 bases between. CDR3 sequence: CASSSGGRTGRKETQYF. CDR3 in DNA: TGTGCCAGCAGCTCGGGAGGAAGGACAGGGCGAAAAGAGACCCAGTACTTC.

The chain carries TRBV5-4 and TRBJ2-5; 11 bases agree with TRBD1. Germline CDR1 reads SGHNT; CDR2 reads YYREEE (reference sequence). V shed 4 bases and J 5 bases; nucleotides not matched to a gene: 4. CDR3 length equals 14 residues. DNA of the CDR3: TGTGCCAGCAGCGGGACAGGGGGTGGCGAGACCCAGTACTTC. This sequence encodes CASSGTGGGETQYF.

This clone was found once. The chain couples TRBV30 to TRBJ2-2; D gene ambiguous. Deletions cut 1 base from V and 5 bases from J, with 2 bases between. The CDR3 covers 11 residues. Looked up from germline, CDR1 is GTSNPN and CDR2 is SVGIG (reference sequence). CDR3 bases: TGTGCCTGGAGTGCGACCGGGGAGCTGTTTTTT. Its protein is CAWSATGELFF.

The V gene is TRBV9, the J gene TRBJ2-5; D is unclear. CDR3 length: 14 residues. CDR1 SGDLS and CDR2 YYNGEE come from the germline V gene. Trimming cost V 0 bases and J 2 bases, with 8 bases left between them. CDR3 nucleotides: TGTGCCAGCAGCGTAGGTCGGCCACAAGAGACCCAGTACTTC. Its translation is CASSVGRPQETQYF. Based on the CDR3 plus reference TRBV9 and TRBJ2-5, the full variable domain is DSGVTQTPKHLITATGQRVTLRCSPRSGDLSVYWYQQSLDQGLQFLIQYYNGEERAKGNILERFSAQQFPDLHSELNLSSLELGDSALYFCASSVGRPQETQYFGPGTRLLVL.

This chain connects TRBV30 to TRBJ2-7; perhaps TRBD1 as D (6 bases). Germline V gene sequence: CDR1 GTSNPN, CDR2 SVGIG (reference sequence). This CDR3 is built from 14 residues. V was trimmed by 2 bases and J by 4 bases, leaving 15 bases between them. The CDR3: CAWSSGLGGYEQYF. In DNA form, the CDR3 reads TGTGCCTGGAGTTCAGGATTAGGGGGTTACGAGCAGTACTTC.

This clone turned up a few times. The chain employs TRBV5-1 and TRBJ2-5, with TRBD1 identical over 8 bases. In germline, CDR1 is SGHRS, CDR2 YFSETQ. The CDR3 covers 14 residues. Trimming took 2 bases from V and 4 from J; bases not matched to a gene: 4. For the CDR3, the DNA is TGCGCCAGCAGCTTCGGGACAGGTTTAGAGACCCAGTACTTC. Translating it yields CASSFGTGLETQYF.

This clone showed up just once. The rearrangement joins TRBV4-2 to TRBJ2-3; D may be TRBD1 (6 bases). Trimming took 0 bases from V and 5 from J, leaving 21 bases between them. Germline V gene data show CDR1 as LGHNA and CDR2 as YNFKEQ. The CDR3 is 18 residues long. This CDR3 reads CASSQEWGLQGVGDTQYF. Here the CDR3 DNA reads TGTGCCAGCAGCCAAGAGTGGGGGCTACAGGGAGTAGGAGATACGCAGTATTTT.